The 8 T cell receptor beta chains given below trace back to one sample, sequenced in a study of cytomegalovirus exposure and HLA in healthy donors. Only in-frame clones appear in the TCRdb table, and some are missing; sequencing was by immunoSEQ multiplex PCR. The table has 150,000 to 200,000 clones, roughly 82% seen once. Sequenced material: PBMCs. Source of these receptors: a woman aged 18-30 years in good health and CMV-seronegative.

The CDR3 DNA reads as TGCGCCAGCAGCCAAGATCTGGGCAGGGGCGGCACTGAAGCTTTCTTT. Protein product: CASSQDLGRGGTEAFF. This sequence joins TRBV4-1 and TRBJ1-1; tentatively, D is TRBD1 (6 bases). This CDR3 spans 16 amino acids. V lost 0 bases, J lost 4 bases, and 15 bases lay in between. CDR1 is MGHRA and CDR2 is YSYEKL in the germline V gene.

The rearrangement joins TRBV15 to TRBJ2-2; 15 nucleotides align to TRBD2. V was clipped by 8 bases and J by 1 base; unmatched bases: 5. The CDR3 loop spans 17 amino acids. Germline lookup yields CDR1 LNHNV and CDR2 YYDKDF (reference sequence). This chain's CDR3 is CATLGLAGGGNTGELFF. The CDR3 bases are TGTGCCACCCTAGGACTAGCGGGAGGGGGGAACACCGGGGAGCTGTTTTTT.

The chain couples TRBV28 to TRBJ2-1; 9 nucleotides agree with TRBD1. The CDR3 consists of 14 residues. Germline trimming cut 6 bases from V and 6 bases from J; bases unmatched to any gene: 6. Germline V gene sequence: CDR1 MDHEN, CDR2 SYDVKM. The CDR3 loop reads CASRPGQGTNEQFF. Here the CDR3 DNA reads TGTGCCAGCAGACCGGGACAGGGAACCAATGAGCAGTTCTTC.

The sample holds one count of this clone. This chain joins TRBV27 and TRBJ1-1, with 8 bases identical to TRBD1. Trimming cost V 6 bases and J 4 bases; bases outside gene matches: 1. This CDR3 comprises 12 residues. Germline V CDR1 and CDR2: MNHEY, SMNVEV (reference sequence). The CDR3 region is CASRDRGTEAFF. The CDR3 coding sequence is TGTGCCAGCAGAGACAGGGGCACTGAAGCTTTCTTT.

The genes are TRBV6-1 and TRBJ1-1; D is possibly TRBD1 (5 bases). Germline V gene sequence: CDR1 MNHNS, CDR2 SASEGT. CDR3 length: 18 amino acids. V lost 3 bases and J lost 5, with 25 bases in between. The CDR3 sequence: CASSEVLAGLGSGTEAFF. CDR3 DNA sequence: TGTGCCAGCAGTGAGGTCTTAGCAGGGTTGGGGTCAGGGACTGAAGCTTTCTTT.

The chain is built from TRBV7-6 and TRBJ2-7; 7 positions match TRBD2. With V trimmed by 4 bases and J by 4 bases, 7 bases remained unmatched. This CDR3 has 14 residues. CDR1 and CDR2 (germline): SGHVS, FNYEAQ. The CDR3 sequence is CASSWRAGEYEQYF. The CDR3 nucleotides read TGTGCCAGCAGCTGGCGGGCGGGAGAATACGAGCAGTACTTC.

The chain carries TRBV10-3 and TRBJ2-2; 9 nucleotides match TRBD2. From germline, CDR1 is ENHRY and CDR2 SYGVKD. V dropped 2 bases and J dropped 7; count of bases not matched to a gene: 5. This CDR3 comprises 15 residues. The CDR3 sequence is CAISEASGTDGELFF. CDR3 sequence (DNA): TGTGCCATCAGTGAGGCTAGCGGGACGGACGGGGAGCTGTTTTTT.

This clone was observed once. V gene TRBV5-6 combines with J gene TRBJ2-2, with a weak D call TRBD1 (6 bases). The germline V gene encodes CDR1 SGHDT and CDR2 YYEEEE. V gave up 0 bases and J gave up 5 bases, with 11 bases separating them. The CDR3 is 15 amino acids. For the CDR3, the DNA is TGTGCCAGCAGCTTGGGTTTAAGGGGGACCGGGGAGCTGTTTTTT. Translated, it gives CASSLGLRGTGELFF.